This entry is about one T cell receptor beta chain. The antigen remains undetermined. The data were taken from a study of cytomegalovirus exposure and HLA in healthy donors. The study, taken as a whole, reports: It was likely that a cluster of highly shared sequence variants was a sequencing artifact.

The study ran its PCR with 60 Vbeta and 13 Jbeta primers. Measured with immunoSEQ multiplex PCR; TCRdb has only the in-frame clones, and not every one. This sample carries about 94,000 clones, roughly three fifths of them seen once, and the ten largest clones take 3% to 5%. Germline V lookup: CDR1 SGHDN, CDR2 FVKESK. J lost 4 bases, V lost 0 bases, and 9 bases had no gene match. CDR3 length: 16 residues. These donors, healthy bone marrow donors, were studied. This TCR was sampled from a man in his thirties or forties in good health and CMV-seronegative. This chain connects TRBV14 to TRBJ2-7, with 7 positions matching TRBD2. The sequencing input was PBMCs. CDR3 sequence: CASSQDSGLLGYEQYF. In DNA form, the CDR3 reads TGTGCCAGCAGCCAAGATAGCGGGCTATTAGGGTACGAGCAGTACTTC.